A single sample is the source of the 6 T cell receptor beta chains below, sequenced in a study of blood T cell repertoires in COVID-19. TCRdb's table, derived via immunoSEQ multiplex PCR, lists solely in-frame clones and lacks some. Of approximately 450,000 clones in the sample, around 90% were seen once. The sequenced material came from PBMCs or T cells enriched from blood (not recorded which). The receptors originated from a woman under 30 with acute COVID-19.

The table lists this clone with a few counts. The chain joins TRBV5-1 to TRBJ1-2; maybe TRBD1 (5 bases). This CDR3 comprises 14 residues. Germline lookup yields CDR1 SGHRS and CDR2 YFSETQ. Trimming removed 2 bases from V and 4 bases from J, with 12 bases in between. CDR3 in amino acids: CASSFTTEPYGYTF. The CDR3 coding sequence is TGCGCCAGCAGCTTTACGACAGAACCCTATGGCTACACCTTC.

J is TRBJ2-7 and V is TRBV3-1 (or the pseudogene TRBV3-2), with TRBD1 identical over 11 bases. The CDR3 spans 14 residues. V dropped 6 bases and J dropped 3; count of bases not matched to a gene: 4. Germline CDR1 LGHDT, CDR2 YNNKEL (reference sequence). DNA for the CDR3: TGTGCCAGCAGAGACGGGACAGGGGGCTACGAGCAGTACTTC. Its protein product is CASRDGTGGYEQYF.

The rearrangement joins TRBV5-1 to TRBJ2-3, with 9 bases identical to TRBD2. Unmatched junction bases numbered 7, after V lost 6 bases and J lost 5 bases. Germline V CDR1 and CDR2: SGHRS, YFSETQ. The CDR3 runs to 14 residues. The CDR3 DNA follows: TGCGCCAGCATCGCGCGGGGGGGCGGAGATACGCAGTATTTT. Amino acids: CASIARGGGDTQYF. Together with reference TRBV5-1 and TRBJ2-3, the CDR3 gives the full variable domain: KAGVTQTPRYLIKTRGQQVTLSCSPISGHRSVSWYQQTPGQGLQFLFEYFSETQRNKGNFPGRFSGRQFSNSRSEMNVSTLELGDSALYLCASIARGGGDTQYFGPGTRLTVL.

This chain uses TRBV7-6 with TRBJ1-6; 7 positions match TRBD1. CDR3 length: 15 residues. The junction had 5 bases not matched to a gene; V was cut back by 1 base and J by 8 bases. Looked up from germline, CDR1 is SGHVS and CDR2 is FNYEAQ. The CDR3 reads CASSLVGTEDSPLHF. In DNA form, the CDR3 reads TGTGCCAGCAGCTTAGTGGGGACAGAGGATTCACCCCTCCACTTT.

In its sample, this clone was seen once. The chain has TRBV4-1 and TRBJ1-3; possibly TRBD1 for D (5 bases). The germline V and J ends were trimmed by 4 bases and 0 bases, with 10 bases remaining between them. The CDR3 spans 15 residues. Germline CDR1 is MGHRA and CDR2 is YSYEKL. CDR3 loop: CASSPTGTSGNTIYF. The CDR3 nucleotides read TGCGCCAGCAGCCCTACAGGCACCTCTGGAAACACCATATATTTT.

The rearrangement links TRBV7-3 to TRBJ2-1; TRBD2 matches 8 bases. The CDR3 is 19 residues long. Germline V gene lookup returns CDR1 SGHTA and CDR2 FQGTGA. The trim removed 5 bases at V and 7 bases at J, leaving 22 bases unmatched. This chain's CDR3 is CASSRSGPGLVLAGNEQFF. CDR3 nucleotides: TGTGCCAGCAGCAGAAGTGGCCCGGGACTAGTGTTGGCTGGGAATGAGCAGTTCTTC. The full variable domain, with the rest looked up from reference TRBV7-3 and TRBJ2-1, is GAGVSQTPSNKVTEKGKYVELRCDPISGHTALYWYRQSLGQGPEFLIYFQGTGAADDSGLPNDRFFAVRPEGSVSTLKIQRTERGDSAVYLCASSRSGPGLVLAGNEQFFGPGTRLTVL.